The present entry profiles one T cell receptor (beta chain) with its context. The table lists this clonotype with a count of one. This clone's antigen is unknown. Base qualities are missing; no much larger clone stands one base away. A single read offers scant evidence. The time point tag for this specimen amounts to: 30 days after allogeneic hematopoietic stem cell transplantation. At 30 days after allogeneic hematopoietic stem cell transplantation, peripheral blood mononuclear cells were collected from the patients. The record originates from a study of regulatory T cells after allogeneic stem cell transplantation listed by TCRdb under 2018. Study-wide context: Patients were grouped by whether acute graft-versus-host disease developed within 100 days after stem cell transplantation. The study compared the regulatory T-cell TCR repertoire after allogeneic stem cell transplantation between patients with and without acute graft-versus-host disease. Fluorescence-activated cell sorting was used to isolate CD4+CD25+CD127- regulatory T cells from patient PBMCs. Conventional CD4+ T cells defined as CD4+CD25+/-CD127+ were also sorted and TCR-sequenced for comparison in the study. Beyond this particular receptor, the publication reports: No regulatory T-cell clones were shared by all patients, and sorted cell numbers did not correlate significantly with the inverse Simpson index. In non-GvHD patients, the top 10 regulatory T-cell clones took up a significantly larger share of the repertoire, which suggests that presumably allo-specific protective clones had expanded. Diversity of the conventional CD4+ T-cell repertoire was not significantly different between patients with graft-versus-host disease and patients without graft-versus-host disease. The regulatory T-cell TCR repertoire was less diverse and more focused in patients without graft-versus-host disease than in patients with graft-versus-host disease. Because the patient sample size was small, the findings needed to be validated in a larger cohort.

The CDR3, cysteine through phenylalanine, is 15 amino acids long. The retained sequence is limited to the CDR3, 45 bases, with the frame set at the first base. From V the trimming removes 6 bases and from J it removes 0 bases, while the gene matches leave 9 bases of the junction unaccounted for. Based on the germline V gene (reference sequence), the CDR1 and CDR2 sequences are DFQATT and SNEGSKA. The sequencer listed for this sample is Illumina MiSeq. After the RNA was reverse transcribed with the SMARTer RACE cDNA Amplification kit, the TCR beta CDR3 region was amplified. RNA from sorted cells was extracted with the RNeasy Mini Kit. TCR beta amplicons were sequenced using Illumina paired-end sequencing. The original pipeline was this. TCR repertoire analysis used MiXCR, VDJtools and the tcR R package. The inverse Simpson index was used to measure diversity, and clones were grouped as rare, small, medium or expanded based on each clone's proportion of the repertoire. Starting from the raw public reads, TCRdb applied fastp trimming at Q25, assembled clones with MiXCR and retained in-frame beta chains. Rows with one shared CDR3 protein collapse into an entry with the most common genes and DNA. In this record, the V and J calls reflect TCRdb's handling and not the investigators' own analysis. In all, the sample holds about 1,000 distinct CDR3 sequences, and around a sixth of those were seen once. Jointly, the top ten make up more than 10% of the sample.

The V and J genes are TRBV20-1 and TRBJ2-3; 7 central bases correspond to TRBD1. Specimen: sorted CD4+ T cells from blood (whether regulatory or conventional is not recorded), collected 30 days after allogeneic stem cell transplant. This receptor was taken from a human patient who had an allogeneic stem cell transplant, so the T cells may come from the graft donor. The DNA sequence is TGCAGTGCCCCAGATCGACAGGGCAGCACAGATACGCAGTATTTT. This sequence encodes CSAPDRQGSTDTQYF.